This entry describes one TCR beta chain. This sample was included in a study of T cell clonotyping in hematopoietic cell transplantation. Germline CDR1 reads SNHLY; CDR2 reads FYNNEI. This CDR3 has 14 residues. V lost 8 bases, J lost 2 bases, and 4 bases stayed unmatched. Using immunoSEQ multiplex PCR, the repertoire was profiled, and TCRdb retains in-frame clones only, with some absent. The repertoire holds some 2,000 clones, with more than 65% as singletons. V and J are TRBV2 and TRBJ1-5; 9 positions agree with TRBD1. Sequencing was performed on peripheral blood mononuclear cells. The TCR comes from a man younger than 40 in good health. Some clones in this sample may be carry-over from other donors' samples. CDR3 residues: CASSRTGGNQPQHF. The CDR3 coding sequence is TGTGCCAGCTCTCGGACAGGGGGCAATCAGCCCCAGCATTTT.